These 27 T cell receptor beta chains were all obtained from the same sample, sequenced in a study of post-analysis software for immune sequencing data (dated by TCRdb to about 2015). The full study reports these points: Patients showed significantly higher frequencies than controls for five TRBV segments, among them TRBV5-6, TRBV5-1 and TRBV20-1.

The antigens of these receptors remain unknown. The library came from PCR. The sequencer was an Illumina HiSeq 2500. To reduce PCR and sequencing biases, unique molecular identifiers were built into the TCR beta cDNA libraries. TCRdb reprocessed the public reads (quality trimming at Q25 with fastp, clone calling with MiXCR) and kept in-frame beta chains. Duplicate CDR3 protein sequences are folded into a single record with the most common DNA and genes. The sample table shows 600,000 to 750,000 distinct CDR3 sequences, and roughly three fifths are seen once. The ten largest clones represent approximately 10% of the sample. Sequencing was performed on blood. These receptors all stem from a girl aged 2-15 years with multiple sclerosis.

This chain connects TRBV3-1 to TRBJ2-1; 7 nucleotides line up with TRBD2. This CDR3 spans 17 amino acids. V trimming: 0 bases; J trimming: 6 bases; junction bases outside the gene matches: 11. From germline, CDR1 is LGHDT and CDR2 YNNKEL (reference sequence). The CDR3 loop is CASSQEGAGGRGNEQFF. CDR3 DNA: TGTGCCAGCAGCCAAGAAGGTGCCGGCGGGAGAGGCAATGAGCAGTTCTTC.

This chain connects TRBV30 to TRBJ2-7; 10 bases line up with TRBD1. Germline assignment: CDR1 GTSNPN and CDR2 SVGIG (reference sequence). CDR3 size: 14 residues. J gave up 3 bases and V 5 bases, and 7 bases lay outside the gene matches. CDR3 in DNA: TGTGCCTGGGCTACGGGACAGGGGAACTACGAGCAGTACTTC. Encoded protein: CAWATGQGNYEQYF.

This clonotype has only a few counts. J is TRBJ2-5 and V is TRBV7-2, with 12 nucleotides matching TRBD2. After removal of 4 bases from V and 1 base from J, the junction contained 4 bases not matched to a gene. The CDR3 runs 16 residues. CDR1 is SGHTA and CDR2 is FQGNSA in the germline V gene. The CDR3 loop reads CASSSQGLAGQETQYF. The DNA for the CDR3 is TGTGCCAGCAGCTCTCAGGGACTAGCGGGCCAAGAGACCCAGTACTTC.

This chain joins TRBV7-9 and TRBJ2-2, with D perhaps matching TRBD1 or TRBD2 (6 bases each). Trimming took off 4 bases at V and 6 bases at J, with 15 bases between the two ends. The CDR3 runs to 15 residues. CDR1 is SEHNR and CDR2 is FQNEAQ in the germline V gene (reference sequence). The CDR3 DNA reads TGTGCCAGCAGCTCCCCAAAGGAGGGGGCCGGGGAGCTGTTTTTT. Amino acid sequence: CASSSPKEGAGELFF.

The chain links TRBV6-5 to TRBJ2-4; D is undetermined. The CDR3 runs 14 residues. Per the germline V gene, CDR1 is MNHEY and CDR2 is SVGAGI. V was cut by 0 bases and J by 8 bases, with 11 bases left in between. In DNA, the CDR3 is TGTGCCAGCAGTTACTCCTCAGACACGGACATTCAGTACTTC. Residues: CASSYSSDTDIQYF.

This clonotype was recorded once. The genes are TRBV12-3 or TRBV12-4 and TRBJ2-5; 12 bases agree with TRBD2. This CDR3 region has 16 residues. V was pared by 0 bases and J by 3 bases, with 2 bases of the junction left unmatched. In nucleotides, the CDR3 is TGTGCCAGCAGTTTAGCCTGGACTAGCGGGGAAGAGACCCAGTACTTC. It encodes CASSLAWTSGEETQYF.

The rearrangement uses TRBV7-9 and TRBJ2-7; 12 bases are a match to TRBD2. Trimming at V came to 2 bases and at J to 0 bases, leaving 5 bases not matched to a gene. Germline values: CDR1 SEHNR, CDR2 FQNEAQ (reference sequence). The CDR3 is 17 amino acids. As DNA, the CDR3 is TGTGCCAGCAGCTTAAGACTAGCGGGAGATCGCTCCTACGAGCAGTACTTC. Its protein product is CASSLRLAGDRSYEQYF. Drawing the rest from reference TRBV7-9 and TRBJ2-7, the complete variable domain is DTGVSQNPRHKITKRGQNVTFRCDPISEHNRLYWYRQTLGQGPEFLTYFQNEAQLEKSRLLSDRFSAERPKGSFSTLEIQRTEQGDSAMYLCASSLRLAGDRSYEQYFGPGTRLTVT.

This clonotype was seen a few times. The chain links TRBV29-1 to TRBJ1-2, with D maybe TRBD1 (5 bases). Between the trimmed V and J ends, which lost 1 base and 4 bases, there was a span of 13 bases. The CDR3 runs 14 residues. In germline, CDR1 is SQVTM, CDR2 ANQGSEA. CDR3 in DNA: TGCAGCGTTGAAGGGGGAGACAGCCCCTATGGCTACACCTTC. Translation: CSVEGGDSPYGYTF.

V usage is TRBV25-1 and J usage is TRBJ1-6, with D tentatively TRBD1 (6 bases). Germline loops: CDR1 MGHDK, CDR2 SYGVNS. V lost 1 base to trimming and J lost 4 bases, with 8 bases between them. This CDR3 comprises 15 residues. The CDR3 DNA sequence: TGTGCCAGCAGTGAATCTCAGGGGTATAATTCACCCCTCCACTTT. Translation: CASSESQGYNSPLHF.

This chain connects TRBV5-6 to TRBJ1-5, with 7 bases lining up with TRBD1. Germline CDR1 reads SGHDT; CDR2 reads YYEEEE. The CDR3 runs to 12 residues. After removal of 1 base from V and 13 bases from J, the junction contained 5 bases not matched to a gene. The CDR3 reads CASSLMGGQQHF. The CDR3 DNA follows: TGTGCCAGCAGCTTGATGGGGGGACAGCAGCATTTT.

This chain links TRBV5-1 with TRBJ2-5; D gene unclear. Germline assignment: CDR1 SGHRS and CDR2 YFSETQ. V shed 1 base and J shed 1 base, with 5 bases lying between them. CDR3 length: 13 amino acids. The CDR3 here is CASSLFIQETQYF. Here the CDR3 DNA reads TGCGCCAGCAGCTTGTTCATCCAAGAGACCCAGTACTTC. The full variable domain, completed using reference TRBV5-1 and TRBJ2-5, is KAGVTQTPRYLIKTRGQQVTLSCSPISGHRSVSWYQQTPGQGLQFLFEYFSETQRNKGNFPGRFSGRQFSNSRSEMNVSTLELGDSALYLCASSLFIQETQYFGPGTRLLVL.

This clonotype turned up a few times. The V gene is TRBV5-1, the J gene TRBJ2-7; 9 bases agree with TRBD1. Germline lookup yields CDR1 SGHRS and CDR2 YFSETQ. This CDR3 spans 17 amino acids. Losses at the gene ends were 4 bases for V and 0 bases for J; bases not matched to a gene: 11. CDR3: CASSLYPGTGSSYEQYF. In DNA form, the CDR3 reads TGCGCCAGCAGCCTTTATCCAGGGACAGGGAGCTCCTACGAGCAGTACTTC.

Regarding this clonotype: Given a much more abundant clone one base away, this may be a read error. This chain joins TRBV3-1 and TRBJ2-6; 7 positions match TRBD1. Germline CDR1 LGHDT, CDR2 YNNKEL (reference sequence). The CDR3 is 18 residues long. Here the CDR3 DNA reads TGTGCCAGCAGCCAGCATCCGGGACAGAGCTCTGGGGCCAACGTCCCGACTTTC. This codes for CASSQHPGQSSGANVPTF.

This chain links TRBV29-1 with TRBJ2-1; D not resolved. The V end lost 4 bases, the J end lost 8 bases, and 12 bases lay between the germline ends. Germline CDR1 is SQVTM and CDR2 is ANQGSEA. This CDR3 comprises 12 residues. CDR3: CSVVGKRYEQFF. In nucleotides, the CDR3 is TGCAGCGTTGTTGGGAAGCGCTATGAGCAGTTCTTC.

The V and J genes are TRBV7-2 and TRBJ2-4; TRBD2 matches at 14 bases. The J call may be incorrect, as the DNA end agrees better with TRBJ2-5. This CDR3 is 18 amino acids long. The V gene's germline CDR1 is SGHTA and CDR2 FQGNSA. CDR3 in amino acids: CASSLARGLAGGEETQYF. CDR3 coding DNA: TGTGCCAGCAGCTTAGCCCGCGGACTAGCGGGGGGTGAAGAGACCCAGTACTTC.

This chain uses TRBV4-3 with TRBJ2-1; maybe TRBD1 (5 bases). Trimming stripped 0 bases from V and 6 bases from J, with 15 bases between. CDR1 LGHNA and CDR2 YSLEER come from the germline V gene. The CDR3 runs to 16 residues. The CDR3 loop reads CASSQDQRQYPNEQFF. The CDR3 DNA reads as TGCGCCAGCAGCCAAGATCAGCGACAGTATCCCAATGAGCAGTTCTTC.

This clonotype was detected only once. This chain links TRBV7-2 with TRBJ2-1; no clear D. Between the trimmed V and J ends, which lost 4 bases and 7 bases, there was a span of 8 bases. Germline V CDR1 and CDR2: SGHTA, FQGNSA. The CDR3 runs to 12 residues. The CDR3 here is CASSSSTNEQFF. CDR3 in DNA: TGTGCCAGCAGCTCTTCGACGAATGAGCAGTTCTTC.

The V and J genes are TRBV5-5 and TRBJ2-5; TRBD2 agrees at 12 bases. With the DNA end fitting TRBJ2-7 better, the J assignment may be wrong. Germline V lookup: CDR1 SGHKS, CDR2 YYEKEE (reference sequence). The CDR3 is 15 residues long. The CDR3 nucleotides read TGTGCCAGCAGCTCTAGCGGGAGGGCCATCAACGAGCAGTACTTC. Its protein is CASSSSGRAINEQYF.

In DNA, the CDR3 is TGTGCCAGCAGCCAAGTGAGCCTCGGGGAGGACGAGCAGTACTTC. It is translated as CASSQVSLGEDEQYF. The gene calls are TRBV3-1 and TRBJ2-5; D might be TRBD2 (6 bases). The J call may not be correct, given that the DNA end is closer to TRBJ2-7. This CDR3 has 15 amino acids. Per germline, CDR1 LGHDT and CDR2 YNNKEL (reference sequence).

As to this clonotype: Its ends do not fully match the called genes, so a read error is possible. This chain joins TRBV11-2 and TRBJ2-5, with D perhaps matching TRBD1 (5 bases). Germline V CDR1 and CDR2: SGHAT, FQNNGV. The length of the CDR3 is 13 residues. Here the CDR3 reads CACSFKGWETQYF. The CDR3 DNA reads TGTGCCTGCAGCTTTAAGGGGTGGGAGACCCAGTACTTC.

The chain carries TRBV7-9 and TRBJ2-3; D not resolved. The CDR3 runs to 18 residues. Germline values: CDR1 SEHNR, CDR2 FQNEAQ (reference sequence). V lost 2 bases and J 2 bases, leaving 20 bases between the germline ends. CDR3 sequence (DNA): TGTGCCAGCAGCTTACTCCAGCCAGGCCCCATACCCACAGATACGCAGTATTTT. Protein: CASSLLQPGPIPTDTQYF.

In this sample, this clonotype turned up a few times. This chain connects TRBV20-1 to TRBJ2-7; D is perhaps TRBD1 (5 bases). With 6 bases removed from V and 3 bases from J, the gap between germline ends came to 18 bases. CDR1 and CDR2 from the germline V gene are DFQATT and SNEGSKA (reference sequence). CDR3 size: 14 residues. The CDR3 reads CSAPGPSRVYEQYF. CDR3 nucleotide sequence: TGCAGTGCCCCCGGACCATCCAGGGTCTACGAGCAGTACTTC.

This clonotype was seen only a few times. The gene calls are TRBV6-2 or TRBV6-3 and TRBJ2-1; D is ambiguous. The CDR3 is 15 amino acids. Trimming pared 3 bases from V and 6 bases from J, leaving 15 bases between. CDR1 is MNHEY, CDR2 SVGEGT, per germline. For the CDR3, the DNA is TGTGCCAGCAGTTATGGCAGTCGGTGGTCCAATGAGCAGTTCTTC. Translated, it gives CASSYGSRWSNEQFF.

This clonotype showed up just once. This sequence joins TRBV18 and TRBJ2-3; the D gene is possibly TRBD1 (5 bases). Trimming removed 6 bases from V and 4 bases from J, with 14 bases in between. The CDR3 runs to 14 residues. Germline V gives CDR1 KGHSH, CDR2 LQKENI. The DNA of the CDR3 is TGTGCCAGCTCCCTTCGGCACAGGCCAGATACGCAGTATTTT. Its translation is CASSLRHRPDTQYF.

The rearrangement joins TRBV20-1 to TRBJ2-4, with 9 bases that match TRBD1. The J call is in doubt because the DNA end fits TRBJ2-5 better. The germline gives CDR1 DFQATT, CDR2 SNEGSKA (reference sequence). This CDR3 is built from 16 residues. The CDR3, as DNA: TGCAGTGCTAGAGCCGACAGGGGGAGAGGAGGAGAGACCCAGTACTTC. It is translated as CSARADRGRGGETQYF.

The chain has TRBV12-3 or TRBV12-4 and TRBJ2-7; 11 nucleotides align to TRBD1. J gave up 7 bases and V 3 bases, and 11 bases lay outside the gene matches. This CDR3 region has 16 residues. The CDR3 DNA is TGTGCCAGCAGTTTGCTGGCCCGGACAGGGGGCCTTGAGCAGTACTTC. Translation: CASSLLARTGGLEQYF.

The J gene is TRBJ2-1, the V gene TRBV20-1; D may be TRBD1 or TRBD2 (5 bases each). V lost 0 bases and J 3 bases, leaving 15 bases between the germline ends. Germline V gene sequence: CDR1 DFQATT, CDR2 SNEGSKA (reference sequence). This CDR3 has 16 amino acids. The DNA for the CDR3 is TGCAGTGCTAGAGATCTTCTCGGGGCCAGCTACAATGAGCAGTTCTTC. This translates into CSARDLLGASYNEQFF.